Shown below are 30 T cell receptor beta chains from a single sample sequenced in a study of cytomegalovirus exposure and HLA in healthy donors. Both 60 Vbeta primers and 13 Jbeta primers went into the PCR. Libraries were prepared by immunoSEQ multiplex PCR; TCRdb keeps only in-frame clonotypes and omits some of them. The repertoire consists of about 130,000 clones, with roughly 82% occurring once and the leading ten covering around 14%. Sequenced input: PBMCs. These receptors were obtained from a woman in her sixties or seventies in good health and CMV-seropositive.

The sample holds a few counts of this clone. The chain carries TRBV25-1 and TRBJ1-5; no clear D gene. CDR1 MGHDK and CDR2 SYGVNS come from the germline V gene. This CDR3 contains 15 residues. V shed 2 bases and J shed 6 bases, with 14 bases lying between them. The CDR3 region has the DNA TGTGCCAGCAGTGAAGGTTGGGAGGGTCCTCAGCCCCAGCATTTT. It is translated as CASSEGWEGPQPQHF.

The chain uses TRBV7-9 and TRBJ1-5; 11 positions match TRBD1. CDR3 size: 19 residues. V dropped 4 bases and J dropped 0; count of bases not matched to a gene: 11. Germline V CDR1 and CDR2: SEHNR, FQNEAQ (reference sequence). The CDR3 region has the DNA TGTGCCAGCAGCTCTGCCGGGACAGGGGGGGGATATAGCAATCAGCCCCAGCATTTT. This codes for CASSSAGTGGGYSNQPQHF.

This clone was seen a handful of times. This rearrangement joins TRBV29-1 to TRBJ1-2; D is possibly TRBD1 (5 bases). The V gene's germline CDR1 is SQVTM and CDR2 ANQGSEA. The V end was cut by 3 bases, the J end by 0 bases, with 20 bases between. The CDR3 runs to 17 residues. DNA for the CDR3: TGCAGCGTTGATGATCCCAAGACGGGACTAGCTAACTATGGCTACACCTTC. Its translation: CSVDDPKTGLANYGYTF.

The rearrangement joins TRBV28 to TRBJ1-1; 7 nucleotides agree with TRBD1. This CDR3 region has 14 residues. Germline V lookup: CDR1 MDHEN, CDR2 SYDVKM. V dropped 7 bases and J dropped 5; count of bases not matched to a gene: 10. CDR3 sequence: CASTSGPGGTEAFF. The DNA for the CDR3 is TGTGCCAGCACCTCGGGCCCAGGGGGGACTGAAGCTTTCTTT.

The rearrangement links TRBV4-2 to TRBJ2-5; D not certain. The germline V gene has CDR1 LGHNA and CDR2 YNFKEQ. Trimming removed 1 base at V and 5 bases at J, with 8 bases between. The CDR3 is 13 amino acids. Written as DNA, the CDR3 is TGTGCCAGCAGCCAAGTAGTACAGGAGACCCAGTACTTC. This translates into CASSQVVQETQYF.

CDR3 bases: TGTGCCAGCAGCTTGGATCCAGACTATGGCTACACCTTC. This gives the protein CASSLDPDYGYTF. The chain is built from TRBV5-5 and TRBJ1-2; no reliable D call. The CDR3 is made up of 13 amino acids. Trimming removed 0 bases from V and 3 bases from J, with 6 bases in between. Germline values: CDR1 SGHKS, CDR2 YYEKEE (reference sequence). The full variable domain, its missing parts supplied by reference TRBV5-5 and TRBJ1-2, is DAGVTQSPTHLIKTRGQQVTLRCSPISGHKSVSWYQQVLGQGPQFIFQYYEKEERGRGNFPDRFSARQFPNYSSELNVNALLLGDSALYLCASSLDPDYGYTFGSGTRLTVV.

The CDR3 DNA is TGTGCCAGCAGCCAAGTTGCAGCGGCTAGCTCCTACAATGAGCAGTTCTTC. Residues: CASSQVAAASSYNEQFF. The gene calls are TRBV4-2 and TRBJ2-1; maybe TRBD2 (5 bases). Germline loops: CDR1 LGHNA, CDR2 YNFKEQ. The length of the CDR3 is 17 residues. V lost 1 base, J lost 0 bases, and 13 bases lay in between.

This clone came up many times. The gene calls are TRBV10-3 and TRBJ1-1; D not resolved. Trimming left V 0 bases short and J 0 bases short, with 8 bases between. Per germline, CDR1 ENHRY and CDR2 SYGVKD. The CDR3 totals 15 residues. This CDR3 reads CAISESQDLNTEAFF. DNA of the CDR3: TGTGCCATCAGTGAGTCGCAGGACTTGAACACTGAAGCTTTCTTT.

This chain uses TRBV25-1 with TRBJ2-5; perhaps TRBD2 as D (5 bases). This CDR3 contains 11 residues. Trimming left V 5 bases short and J 8 bases short, with 9 bases between. CDR1 and CDR2 from the germline V gene are MGHDK and SYGVNS. CDR3 residues: CASSPRTTQYF. The CDR3 nucleotides are TGTGCCAGCAGTCCCCGGACTACCCAGTACTTC.

The chain recombines TRBV4-2 with TRBJ2-1, with 7 bases identical to TRBD2. The CDR3 sequence is 17 residues long. With V trimmed by 7 bases and J by 5 bases, 17 bases remained unmatched. Germline CDR1 and CDR2: LGHNA and YNFKEQ. CDR3 loop: CASTENQKGLINNEQFF. The CDR3 DNA reads TGTGCCAGCACCGAAAACCAGAAGGGACTAATAAACAATGAGCAGTTCTTC.

The chain couples TRBV2 to TRBJ1-1, with TRBD1 as a possible D gene (5 bases). The ends were cut back, 5 bases at V and 11 bases at J, with 12 bases in the middle. The V gene's germline CDR1 is SNHLY and CDR2 FYNNEI. This CDR3 is 11 amino acids long. The DNA for the CDR3 is TGTGCCAGCAGTATAGGGGCAGGGGCTTTCTTT. It translates to CASSIGAGAFF.

This chain joins TRBV21-1 and TRBJ1-4. TRBV21-1 is a known pseudogene. CDR3 length: 16 amino acids. The CDR3 sequence is CASSKARSAMAEKLFF. The CDR3 DNA follows: TGTGCCAGCAGCAAAGCGCGGTCCGCCATGGCCGAAAAACTGTTTTTT.

The V and J genes are TRBV19 and TRBJ2-3, with TRBD1 matching over 8 bases. Germline CDR1 reads LNHDA; CDR2 reads SQIVND (reference sequence). This CDR3 is built from 17 residues. Trimming at V came to 0 bases and at J to 5 bases, leaving 10 bases not matched to a gene. In DNA, the CDR3 is TGTGCCAGTAGTATAGAGACCTGGACAGGGTGGGAAGATACGCAGTATTTT. This translates into CASSIETWTGWEDTQYF.

This sequence joins TRBV7-2 and TRBJ2-5; D gene unclear. This CDR3 region has 12 residues. Germline V gene lookup returns CDR1 SGHTA and CDR2 FQGNSA. Trimming removed 4 bases at V and 0 bases at J, with 3 bases between. CDR3 region: CASSSYQETQYF. CDR3 bases: TGTGCCAGCAGCTCGTACCAAGAGACCCAGTACTTC.

V gene TRBV7-2 combines with J gene TRBJ2-1; the D gene is possibly TRBD2 (5 bases). The germline V gene encodes CDR1 SGHTA and CDR2 FQGNSA. This CDR3 spans 12 amino acids. With 5 bases removed from V and 9 bases from J, the gap between germline ends came to 11 bases. The CDR3 protein is CASSPSGLEQFF. The CDR3 DNA follows: TGTGCCAGCAGCCCTTCAGGACTTGAGCAGTTCTTC.

This sequence joins TRBV5-8 and TRBJ2-2; 9 nucleotides line up with TRBD1. The germline V gene encodes CDR1 SGHTS and CDR2 YDEGEE. The trim removed 4 bases at V and 5 bases at J, leaving 12 bases unmatched. CDR3 length: 17 residues. The CDR3 loop is CASSHPGQGVGTGELFF. Written as DNA, the CDR3 is TGTGCCAGCAGCCACCCGGGACAGGGAGTAGGGACCGGGGAGCTGTTTTTT.

V and J are TRBV7-2 and TRBJ2-1; the D is unclear. The germline V gene encodes CDR1 SGHTA and CDR2 FQGNSA. With 2 bases removed from V and 3 bases from J, the gap between germline ends came to 2 bases. This CDR3 spans 12 amino acids. The CDR3 sequence is CASSLHYNEQFF. CDR3 nucleotide sequence: TGTGCCAGCAGCTTACACTACAATGAGCAGTTCTTC. The full variable domain, completed using reference TRBV7-2 and TRBJ2-1, is GAGVSQSPSNKVTEKGKDVELRCDPISGHTALYWYRQSLGQGLEFLIYFQGNSAPDKSGLPSDRFSAERTGGSVSTLTIQRTQQEDSAVYLCASSLHYNEQFFGPGTRLTVL.

The chain links TRBV19 to TRBJ1-1, with 12 nucleotides matching TRBD1. The CDR3 contains 16 residues. Germline CDR1 LNHDA, CDR2 SQIVND (reference sequence). V was clipped by 1 base and J by 0 bases; unmatched bases: 0. The CDR3 nucleotides are TGTGCCAGTAGTATAGGGGACAGGGGGCTGAACACTGAAGCTTTCTTT. Translated, it gives CASSIGDRGLNTEAFF.

The rearrangement joins TRBV4-3 to TRBJ1-2; D ambiguous. V was pared by 1 base and J by 8 bases, with 14 bases between. Germline loops: CDR1 LGHNA, CDR2 YSLEER. CDR3 length: 14 residues. CDR3 residues: CASSQVKAGWGYTF. In DNA form, the CDR3 reads TGCGCCAGCAGCCAAGTAAAGGCAGGCTGGGGCTACACCTTC.

This clone was observed a handful of times. The CDR3 loop is CAWTYGSGLAGGNNEQFF. The CDR3 region has the DNA TGTGCCTGGACTTATGGGTCCGGACTAGCGGGGGGGAACAATGAGCAGTTCTTC. The chain employs TRBV30 and TRBJ2-1; 15 nucleotides agree with TRBD2. V lost 4 bases to trimming and J lost 5 bases; unmatched junction nucleotides: 12. Germline-derived CDR1 and CDR2 are GTSNPN and SVGIG (reference sequence). CDR3 length: 18 amino acids.

This clone was seen just once. V and J are TRBV7-2 and TRBJ2-4, with D possibly matching TRBD1 (5 bases). The CDR3 loop spans 12 amino acids. Trimming left V 4 bases short and J 7 bases short, with 8 bases between. Germline assignment: CDR1 SGHTA and CDR2 FQGNSA. The CDR3 DNA reads as TGTGCCAGCAGCTCCAGGGTCAACATTCAGTACTTC. It is translated as CASSSRVNIQYF.

V is TRBV7-8 and J is TRBJ1-6; TRBD1 aligns across 10 bases. CDR3 length: 15 amino acids. Unmatched junction bases numbered 7, after V lost 6 bases and J lost 8 bases. Germline V gives CDR1 SGHVS, CDR2 FQNEAQ. In DNA, the CDR3 is TGTGCCAGCAGACCAGGACAGGGGGATTATTCACCCCTCCACTTT. Translation gives CASRPGQGDYSPLHF.

V and J are TRBV27 and TRBJ2-5; TRBD2 aligns across 7 bases. Germline V gene data show CDR1 as MNHEY and CDR2 as SMNVEV (reference sequence). This CDR3 contains 18 residues. The ends lost 8 bases at V and 11 bases at J; junction bases unmatched: 29. This CDR3 reads CASSPGGLRFGYSNQQYF. The CDR3 DNA reads TGTGCCAGCTCCCCGGGGGGTTTACGATTCGGATATTCTAATCAGCAGTACTTC.

The chain carries TRBV7-2 and TRBJ2-3, with 8 bases aligning to TRBD2. The CDR3 totals 19 residues. Germline V gene lookup returns CDR1 SGHTA and CDR2 FQGNSA. The V and J ends lost 4 bases and 0 bases, in that order; junction bases with no gene match: 15. In nucleotides, the CDR3 is TGTGCCAGCAGCTCGCCGCCCGGACTAGCTTTTTCTAGCACAGATACGCAGTATTTT. The encoded protein is CASSSPPGLAFSSTDTQYF.

The J gene is TRBJ2-7, the V gene TRBV9; 9 bases are a match to TRBD2. Trimming took 3 bases from V and 5 from J; bases not matched to a gene: 18. Germline CDR1 is SGDLS and CDR2 is YYNGEE. The CDR3 has 18 residues. The chain's CDR3 is CASSAYEREAFQSHEQYF. CDR3 sequence (DNA): TGTGCCAGCAGCGCCTATGAGCGGGAGGCTTTTCAGTCCCACGAGCAGTACTTC. Complete variable domain (other parts from reference TRBV9 and TRBJ2-7): DSGVTQTPKHLITATGQRVTLRCSPRSGDLSVYWYQQSLDQGLQFLIQYYNGEERAKGNILERFSAQQFPDLHSELNLSSLELGDSALYFCASSAYEREAFQSHEQYFGPGTRLTVT.

The V gene is TRBV30, the J gene TRBJ1-1; D gene ambiguous. CDR1 GTSNPN and CDR2 SVGIG come from the germline V gene (reference sequence). V lost 4 bases to trimming and J lost 1 base, with 7 bases between them. The CDR3 totals 12 residues. The CDR3 nucleotides are TGTGCCTGGACAGGTGGGAACACTGAAGCTTTCTTT. Translation: CAWTGGNTEAFF.

CDR3 protein: CASRLTGQSSYNEQFF. The CDR3 bases are TGTGCCAGCAGGCTGACAGGGCAAAGCTCCTACAATGAGCAGTTCTTC. J is TRBJ2-1 and V is TRBV14; 7 nucleotides agree with TRBD1. Trimming removed 6 bases from V and 0 bases from J; junction bases left unmatched: 8. The CDR3 is made up of 16 amino acids. CDR1 SGHDN and CDR2 FVKESK come from the germline V gene.

The chain couples TRBV7-2 to TRBJ2-5; 8 nucleotides match TRBD1. The CDR3 runs 14 residues. Germline loops: CDR1 SGHTA, CDR2 FQGNSA. V shed 5 bases, J shed 5 bases, and the junction held 7 bases outside the gene matches. The CDR3 nucleotides are TGTGCCAGCAGCATTGGACAGGGTCCGGAGACCCAGTACTTC. Its translation is CASSIGQGPETQYF. Filled out from reference TRBV7-2 and TRBJ2-5, the complete variable domain reads GAGVSQSPSNKVTEKGKDVELRCDPISGHTALYWYRQSLGQGLEFLIYFQGNSAPDKSGLPSDRFSAERTGGSVSTLTIQRTQQEDSAVYLCASSIGQGPETQYFGPGTRLLVL.

This chain connects TRBV5-6 to TRBJ2-1; D may be TRBD2 (7 bases). CDR3 length equals 15 residues. Trimming stripped 4 bases from V and 2 bases from J, with 13 bases between. CDR1 is SGHDT, CDR2 YYEEEE, per germline. Here the CDR3 DNA reads TGTGCCAGCAGCCTGAAGGGGGGGGCCTACAATGAGCAGTTCTTC. This translates into CASSLKGGAYNEQFF.

This clone was recorded a few times. The rearrangement uses TRBV19 and TRBJ1-1, with a possible D match to TRBD1 (5 bases). The length of the CDR3 is 13 residues. From germline, CDR1 is LNHDA and CDR2 SQIVND (reference sequence). Deletions cut 7 bases from V and 2 bases from J, with 11 bases between. CDR3 amino acids: CASIRQGNTEAFF. The CDR3 DNA sequence: TGTGCCAGTATTAGGCAGGGCAACACTGAAGCTTTCTTT. The full variable domain, its missing parts supplied by reference TRBV19 and TRBJ1-1, is DGGITQSPKYLFRKEGQNVTLSCEQNLNHDAMYWYRQDPGQGLRLIYYSQIVNDFQKGDIAEGYSVSREKKESFPLTVTSAQKNPTAFYLCASIRQGNTEAFFGQGTRLTVV.